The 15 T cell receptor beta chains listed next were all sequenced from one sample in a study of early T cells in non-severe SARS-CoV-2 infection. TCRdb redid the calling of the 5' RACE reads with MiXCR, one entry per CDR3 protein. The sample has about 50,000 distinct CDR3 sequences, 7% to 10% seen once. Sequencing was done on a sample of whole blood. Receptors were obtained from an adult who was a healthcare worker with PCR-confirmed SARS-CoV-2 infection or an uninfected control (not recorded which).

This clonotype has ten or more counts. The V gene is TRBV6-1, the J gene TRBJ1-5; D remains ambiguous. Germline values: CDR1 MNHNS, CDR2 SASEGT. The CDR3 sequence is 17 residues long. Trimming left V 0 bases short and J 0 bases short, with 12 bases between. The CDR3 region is CASSEALTANSNQPQHF. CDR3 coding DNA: TGTGCCAGCAGTGAAGCTCTAACAGCAAATAGCAATCAGCCCCAGCATTTT.

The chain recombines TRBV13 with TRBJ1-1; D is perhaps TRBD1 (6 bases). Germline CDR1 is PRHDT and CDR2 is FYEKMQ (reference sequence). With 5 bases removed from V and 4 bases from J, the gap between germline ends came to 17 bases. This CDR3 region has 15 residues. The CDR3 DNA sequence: TGTGCCAGCAGCCTACAACTACAGGGTGGCACTGAAGCTTTCTTT. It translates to CASSLQLQGGTEAFF.

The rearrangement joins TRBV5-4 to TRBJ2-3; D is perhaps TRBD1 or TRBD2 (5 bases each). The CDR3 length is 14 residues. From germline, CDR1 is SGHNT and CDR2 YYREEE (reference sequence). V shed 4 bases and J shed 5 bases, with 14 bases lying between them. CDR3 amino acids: CASSVIRDRDTQYF. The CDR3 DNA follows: TGTGCCAGCAGCGTCATCCGGGACCGAGATACGCAGTATTTT.

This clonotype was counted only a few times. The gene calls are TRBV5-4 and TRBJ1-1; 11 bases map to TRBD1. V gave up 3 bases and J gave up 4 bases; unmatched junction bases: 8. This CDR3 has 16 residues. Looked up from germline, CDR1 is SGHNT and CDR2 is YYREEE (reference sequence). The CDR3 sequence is CASSSRWTGGLTEAFF. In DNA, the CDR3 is TGTGCCAGCAGCTCGCGATGGACAGGGGGCCTCACTGAAGCTTTCTTT.

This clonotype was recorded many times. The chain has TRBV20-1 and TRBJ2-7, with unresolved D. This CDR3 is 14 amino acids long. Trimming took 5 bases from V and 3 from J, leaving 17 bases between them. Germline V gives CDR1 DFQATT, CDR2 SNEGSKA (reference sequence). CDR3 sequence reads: CSAGRGVGLYEQYF. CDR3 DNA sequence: TGCAGTGCTGGACGTGGAGTGGGCCTCTACGAGCAGTACTTC.

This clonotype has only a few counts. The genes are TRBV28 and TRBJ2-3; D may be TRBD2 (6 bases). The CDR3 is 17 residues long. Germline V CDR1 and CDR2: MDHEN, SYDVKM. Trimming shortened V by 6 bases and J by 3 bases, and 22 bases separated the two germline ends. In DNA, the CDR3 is TGTGCCAGCAGCCCCGTTGTATTGGGACTTGGAACAGATACGCAGTATTTT. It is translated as CASSPVVLGLGTDTQYF.

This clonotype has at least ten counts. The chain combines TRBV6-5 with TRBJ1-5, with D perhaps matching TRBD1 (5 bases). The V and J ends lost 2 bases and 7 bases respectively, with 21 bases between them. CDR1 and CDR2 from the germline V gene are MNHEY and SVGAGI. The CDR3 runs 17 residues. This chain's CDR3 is CASSYRTPGQGGQPQHF. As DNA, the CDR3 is TGTGCCAGCAGTTACCGGACCCCGGGGCAGGGAGGACAGCCCCAGCATTTT.

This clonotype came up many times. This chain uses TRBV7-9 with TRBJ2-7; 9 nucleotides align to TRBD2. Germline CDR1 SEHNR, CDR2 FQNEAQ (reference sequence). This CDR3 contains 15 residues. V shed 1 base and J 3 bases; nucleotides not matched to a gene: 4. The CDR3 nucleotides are TGTGCCAGCAGCTTAGTATCTAGCGGGATCTACGAGCAGTACTTC. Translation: CASSLVSSGIYEQYF.

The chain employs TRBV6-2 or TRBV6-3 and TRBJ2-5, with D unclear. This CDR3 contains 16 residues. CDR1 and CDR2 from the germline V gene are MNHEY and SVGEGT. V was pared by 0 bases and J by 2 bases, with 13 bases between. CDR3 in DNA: TGTGCCAGCAGTTACTCGACCCTATACCTACAAGAGACCCAGTACTTC. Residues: CASSYSTLYLQETQYF.

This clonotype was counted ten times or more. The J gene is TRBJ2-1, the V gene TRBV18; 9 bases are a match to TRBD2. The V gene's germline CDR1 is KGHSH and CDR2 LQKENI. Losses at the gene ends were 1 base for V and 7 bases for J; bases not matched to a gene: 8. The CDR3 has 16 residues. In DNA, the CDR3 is TGTGCCAGCTCACCACTGTTAGGGACTAGCTGGAATGAGCAGTTCTTC. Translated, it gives CASSPLLGTSWNEQFF.

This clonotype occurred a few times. The CDR3 loop reads CASTTPGRGSPLHF. CDR3 in DNA: TGTGCCAGCACCACCCCAGGTCGGGGTTCACCCCTCCACTTT. The J gene is TRBJ1-6, the V gene TRBV28; D unclear. V was shortened by 7 bases and J by 9 bases, with 16 bases between the two germline ends. CDR1 is MDHEN, CDR2 SYDVKM, per germline. CDR3 size: 14 residues.

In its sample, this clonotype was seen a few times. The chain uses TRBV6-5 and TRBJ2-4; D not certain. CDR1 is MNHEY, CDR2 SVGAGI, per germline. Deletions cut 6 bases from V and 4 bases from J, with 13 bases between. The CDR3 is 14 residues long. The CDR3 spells CASSSDTAKNIQYF. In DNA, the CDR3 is TGTGCCAGCAGCTCAGACACGGCAAAAAACATTCAGTACTTC.

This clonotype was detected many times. In nucleotides, the CDR3 is TGTGCCAGCAGCTTGGTGGAAGCGAACTATGGCTACACCTTC. Translated, it gives CASSLVEANYGYTF. The gene calls are TRBV5-8 and TRBJ1-2; the D is unclear. Trimming took off 0 bases at V and 2 bases at J, with 8 bases between the two ends. The CDR3 loop spans 14 amino acids. Germline assignment: CDR1 SGHTS and CDR2 YDEGEE.

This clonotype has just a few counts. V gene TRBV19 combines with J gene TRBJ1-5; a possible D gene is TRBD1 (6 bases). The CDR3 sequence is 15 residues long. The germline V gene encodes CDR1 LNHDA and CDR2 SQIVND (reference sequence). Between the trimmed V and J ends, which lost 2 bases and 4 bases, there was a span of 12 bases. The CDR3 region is CASSITDRLNQPQHF. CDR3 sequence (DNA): TGTGCCAGTAGTATAACGGACAGACTGAATCAGCCCCAGCATTTT. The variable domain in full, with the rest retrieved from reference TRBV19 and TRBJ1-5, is DGGITQSPKYLFRKEGQNVTLSCEQNLNHDAMYWYRQDPGQGLRLIYYSQIVNDFQKGDIAEGYSVSREKKESFPLTVTSAQKNPTAFYLCASSITDRLNQPQHFGDGTRLSIL.

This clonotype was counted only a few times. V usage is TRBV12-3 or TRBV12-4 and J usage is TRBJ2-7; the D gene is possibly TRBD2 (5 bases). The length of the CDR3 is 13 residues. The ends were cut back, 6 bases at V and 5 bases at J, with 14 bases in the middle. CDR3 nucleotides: TGTGCCAGCAGCCCGCGGGTCGGTGACGAGCAGTACTTC. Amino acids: CASSPRVGDEQYF.